The following is a TCR beta chain sequence with its context. A much larger clone differs by one base, so this may be a read error. The source of the sample is a study of patients and donors after allogeneic stem cell transplantation. The CDR3 is 16 residues long. V trimming: 8 bases; J trimming: 2 bases; junction bases outside the gene matches: 12. The germline gives CDR1 MNHEY, CDR2 SVGAGI. TCRdb fed the RT-PCR reads into MiXCR, producing one record per CDR3 protein. The repertoire includes around 160,000 distinct CDR3 sequences, 25% to 35% of them detected once, and approximately 3% sits in the top ten.

The source material was blood, either unsorted or a sorted T cell fraction (not recorded which). The rearrangement joins TRBV6-5 to TRBJ2-3; TRBD2 matches at 8 bases. The receptor comes from a human donor who was either an allogeneic HSCT recipient or a stem cell or donor lymphocyte infusion donor (not recorded which). It is not recorded whose cells these are; they may come from a transplant donor. CDR3 region: CASSRGGRPPTDTQYF. CDR3 DNA: TGTGCCAGCTCCCGCGGCGGGAGGCCCCCCACAGATACGCAGTATTTT.